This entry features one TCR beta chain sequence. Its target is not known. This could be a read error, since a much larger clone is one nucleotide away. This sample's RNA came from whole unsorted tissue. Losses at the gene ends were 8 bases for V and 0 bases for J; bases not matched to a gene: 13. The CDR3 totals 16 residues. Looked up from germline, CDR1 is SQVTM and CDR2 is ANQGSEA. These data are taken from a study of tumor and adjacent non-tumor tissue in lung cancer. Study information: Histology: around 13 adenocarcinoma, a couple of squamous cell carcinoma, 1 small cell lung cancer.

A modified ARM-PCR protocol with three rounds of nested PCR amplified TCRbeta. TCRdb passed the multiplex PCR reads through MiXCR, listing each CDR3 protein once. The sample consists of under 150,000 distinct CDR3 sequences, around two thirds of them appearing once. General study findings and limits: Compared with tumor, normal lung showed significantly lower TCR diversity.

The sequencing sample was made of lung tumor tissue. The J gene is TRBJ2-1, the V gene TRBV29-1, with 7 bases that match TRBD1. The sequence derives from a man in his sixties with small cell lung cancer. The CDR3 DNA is TGCAGCATCCCCAAAACAGGGGCGGGCTCCTACAATGAGCAGTTCTTC. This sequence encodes CSIPKTGAGSYNEQFF.